These 21 T cell receptor beta chains came from one sample sequenced in a study of control samples from healthy donors and cancer patients. Data came from immunoSEQ multiplex PCR; TCRdb stores just in-frame clones and leaves some out. This table holds about 50,000 clones, 95% to 97% found once. Sample: blood. The receptors come from a woman in her twenties or thirties in good health.

The V call is TRBV6-6, the J call TRBJ2-1, with D possibly TRBD2 on 6 matching bases. V was trimmed by 6 bases and J by 3 bases, leaving 12 bases between them. CDR3 length: 14 amino acids. Germline V gives CDR1 MNHNY, CDR2 SVGAGI (reference sequence). The CDR3 DNA is TGTGCCAGCAGGGCCCCGGGACTCTACAATGAGCAGTTCTTC. This translates into CASRAPGLYNEQFF.

The chain is built from TRBV5-4 and TRBJ2-2; 10 bases match TRBD2. V lost 0 bases, J lost 3 bases, and 2 bases stayed unmatched. Germline V CDR1 and CDR2: SGHNT, YYREEE (reference sequence). This CDR3 has 16 amino acids. DNA for the CDR3: TGTGCCAGCAGCTTGGTAGGACTAGCGGACACCGGGGAGCTGTTTTTT. It translates to CASSLVGLADTGELFF.

The chain has TRBV28 and TRBJ1-6, with 8 positions matching TRBD1. In germline, CDR1 is MDHEN, CDR2 SYDVKM. Trimming cost V 6 bases and J 5 bases; bases outside gene matches: 15. This CDR3 is built from 18 residues. The chain's CDR3 is CASSNRDRTRRNNSPLHF. CDR3 nucleotides: TGTGCCAGCAGCAACCGGGACAGGACCAGGAGAAATAATTCACCCCTCCACTTT.

The chain carries TRBV7-9 and TRBJ1-2; no clear D gene. The CDR3 loop spans 12 amino acids. Between the trimmed V and J ends, which lost 5 bases and 4 bases, there was a span of 8 bases. The germline V gene encodes CDR1 SEHNR and CDR2 FQNEAQ (reference sequence). The CDR3 reads CASSLSGYGYTF. CDR3 DNA sequence: TGTGCCAGCAGCCTTTCAGGCTATGGCTACACCTTC.

V usage is TRBV21-1 and J usage is TRBJ1-5; no DNA check was done on the table's D call, TRBD1. TRBV21-1 is deemed a pseudogene. The CDR3 runs 17 residues. Written as DNA, the CDR3 is TGTGCCAGCAGCACAAAGTCAGGGCAGGGGGCAAGACAGCCCCAGCATTTT. Protein product: CASSTKSGQGARQPQHF.

The V gene is TRBV7-2, the J gene TRBJ2-2, with 7 nucleotides matching TRBD2. Germline V lookup: CDR1 SGHTA, CDR2 FQGNSA. V lost 1 base to trimming and J lost 4 bases; unmatched junction nucleotides: 9. The CDR3 spans 17 residues. This CDR3 is CASSLVPGTKITGELFF. CDR3 nucleotides: TGTGCCAGCAGCTTAGTGCCCGGGACTAAAATCACCGGGGAGCTGTTTTTT.

J is TRBJ1-2 and V is TRBV5-1; D might be TRBD1 (6 bases). Germline lookup yields CDR1 SGHRS and CDR2 YFSETQ. CDR3 size: 14 residues. The V and J ends lost 4 bases and 6 bases respectively, with 16 bases between them. As DNA, the CDR3 is TGCGCCAGCAGCCCCGCCTCCGGACAGAATGGCTACACCTTC. It codes for CASSPASGQNGYTF.

The V and J genes are TRBV3-1 (or the pseudogene TRBV3-2) and TRBJ1-4; a weak D match, TRBD1 (6 bases). CDR3 size: 15 residues. Trimming stripped 1 base from V and 8 bases from J, with 14 bases between. Germline CDR1 is LGHDT and CDR2 is YNNKEL (reference sequence). The CDR3 DNA reads as TGTGCCAGCAGCCAAGCGCCCGGGGGCAAGGAAAAACTGTTTTTT. As protein: CASSQAPGGKEKLFF.

The genes are TRBV3-1 (or the pseudogene TRBV3-2) and TRBJ2-3; a possible D gene is TRBD2 (5 bases). The germline V gene encodes CDR1 LGHDT and CDR2 YNNKEL (reference sequence). This CDR3 is built from 15 residues. V lost 0 bases to trimming and J lost 2 bases, with 9 bases between them. CDR3 in amino acids: CASSQDLLATDTQYF. The CDR3 bases are TGTGCCAGCAGCCAAGATCTTCTAGCCACAGATACGCAGTATTTT.

The CDR3 sequence is CAISEDKGIYGYTF. For the CDR3, the DNA is TGTGCCATCAGTGAGGACAAAGGTATCTATGGCTACACCTTC. J is TRBJ1-2 and V is TRBV10-3, with D hard to call. The germline gives CDR1 ENHRY, CDR2 SYGVKD. This CDR3 spans 14 amino acids. The V gene lost 2 bases and the J gene lost 4 bases, with 11 bases spanning the gap.

The chain carries TRBV28 and TRBJ1-6, with D unresolved. The germline V gene encodes CDR1 MDHEN and CDR2 SYDVKM. The V gene lost 5 bases and the J gene lost 10 bases, with 21 bases spanning the gap. This CDR3 comprises 16 residues. The CDR3 DNA sequence: TGTGCCAGCAGTGCCTCCTCGGACTGGGCACGATCACCCCTCCACTTT. Protein product: CASSASSDWARSPLHF. Full variable domain (remainder filled in from reference TRBV28 and TRBJ1-6): DVKVTQSSRYLVKRTGEKVFLECVQDMDHENMFWYRQDPGLGLRLIYFSYDVKMKEKGDIPEGYSVSREKKERFSLILESASTNQTSMYLCASSASSDWARSPLHFGNGTRLTVT.

The chain has TRBV19 and TRBJ2-5; D may be TRBD1 (6 bases). Germline CDR1 is LNHDA and CDR2 is SQIVND (reference sequence). V was trimmed by 5 bases and J by 2 bases, leaving 18 bases between them. The CDR3 contains 16 residues. CDR3 nucleotides: TGTGCCAGTAGTGGCGAGCCACAGGGAATTCAAGAGACCCAGTACTTC. Translation: CASSGEPQGIQETQYF.

This clone has just one count. The chain employs TRBV29-1 and TRBJ1-2; D uncertain. The V gene lost 1 base and the J gene lost 6 bases, with 9 bases spanning the gap. CDR1 and CDR2 (germline): SQVTM, ANQGSEA. The CDR3 sequence is 12 residues long. The CDR3 DNA follows: TGCAGCGTTGAAGGGGGATCGGATGGCTACACCTTC. Translating it yields CSVEGGSDGYTF.

The rearrangement joins TRBV9 to TRBJ2-1, with 10 bases lining up with TRBD2. V lost 0 bases, J lost 5 bases, and 5 bases stayed unmatched. Germline lookup yields CDR1 SGDLS and CDR2 YYNGEE. The CDR3 spans 16 residues. The chain's CDR3 is CASSVGSGRDNNEQFF. The CDR3 DNA reads TGTGCCAGCAGCGTAGGAAGCGGGAGGGATAACAATGAGCAGTTCTTC.

The rearrangement joins TRBV19 to TRBJ2-2; D is possibly TRBD1 (6 bases). The CDR3 loop spans 14 amino acids. Germline CDR1 and CDR2: LNHDA and SQIVND (reference sequence). Deletions cut 7 bases from V and 3 bases from J, with 12 bases between. The CDR3 nucleotides read TGTGCCAGTAAGACAGGATTGGACACCGGGGAGCTGTTTTTT. It specifies CASKTGLDTGELFF.

This clone was seen once. The chain joins TRBV29-1 to TRBJ2-3; maybe TRBD2 (6 bases). CDR1 is SQVTM and CDR2 is ANQGSEA in the germline V gene. The CDR3 spans 14 residues. CDR3 DNA sequence: TGCAGTGCGGTAGCCCGCGGGGGCACAGATACGCAGTATTTT. Translating it yields CSAVARGGTDTQYF.

The J gene is TRBJ1-2, the V gene TRBV5-6, with 7 bases lining up with TRBD1. V shed 4 bases and J 4 bases; nucleotides not matched to a gene: 10. CDR1 and CDR2 from the germline V gene are SGHDT and YYEEEE. The CDR3 loop spans 15 amino acids. The CDR3 here is CASSPPGGGSYGYTF. The CDR3 DNA reads TGTGCCAGCAGCCCCCCAGGGGGAGGTAGCTATGGCTACACCTTC.

The rearrangement uses TRBV5-5 and TRBJ2-3, with D unclear. V was cut by 0 bases and J by 5 bases, with 7 bases left in between. The CDR3 spans 13 residues. Germline CDR1 reads SGHKS; CDR2 reads YYEKEE (reference sequence). The CDR3 is CASSLGSVDTQYF. The CDR3 DNA follows: TGTGCCAGCAGCTTGGGATCGGTAGATACGCAGTATTTT.

The chain is built from TRBV6-5 and TRBJ2-7, with 10 bases identical to TRBD2. Trimming removed 6 bases from V and 2 bases from J; junction bases left unmatched: 4. The CDR3 runs to 14 residues. Germline CDR1 is MNHEY and CDR2 is SVGAGI. The CDR3: CASSRAGGPYEQYF. As DNA, the CDR3 is TGTGCCAGCAGCCGAGCGGGAGGGCCCTACGAGCAGTACTTC.

A single count supports this clone. V gene TRBV19 combines with J gene TRBJ2-1, with 7 bases that match TRBD2. The CDR3 has 15 residues. The V gene's germline CDR1 is LNHDA and CDR2 SQIVND (reference sequence). After removal of 4 bases from V and 0 bases from J, the junction contained 3 bases not matched to a gene. The CDR3 spells CASSTSGSSYNEQFF. CDR3 bases: TGTGCCAGTAGTACTAGCGGCAGCTCCTACAATGAGCAGTTCTTC. The full variable domain, with the rest looked up from reference TRBV19 and TRBJ2-1, is DGGITQSPKYLFRKEGQNVTLSCEQNLNHDAMYWYRQDPGQGLRLIYYSQIVNDFQKGDIAEGYSVSREKKESFPLTVTSAQKNPTAFYLCASSTSGSSYNEQFFGPGTRLTVL.

This chain links TRBV27 with TRBJ1-5; D unresolved. The CDR3 contains 14 residues. The V gene's germline CDR1 is MNHEY and CDR2 SMNVEV (reference sequence). V shed 2 bases and J shed 6 bases, with 11 bases lying between them. In DNA form, the CDR3 reads TGTGCCAGCAGTTTAAGGTCGGGCGTTCAGCCCCAGCATTTT. Amino acid sequence: CASSLRSGVQPQHF.